This TCR beta chain was captured in a study of Graves' ophthalmopathy and Graves' hyperthyroidism (dated by TCRdb to the late 2010s). For the wider study: Hyperthyroidism was considered stable if no progression to ophthalmopathy occurred within 18 months of follow-up. The study used signatures of the TCR beta repertoire to tell Graves' ophthalmopathy apart from Graves' hyperthyroidism and to predict which patients would progress to ophthalmopathy. In total, around 140 blood samples were TCR-sequenced: roughly 45 ophthalmopathy, around 75 hyperthyroidism and roughly 17 hyperthyroidism-to-ophthalmopathy patients. To explore V-J signatures that distinguish ophthalmopathy from hyperthyroidism, a discovery set of more than 90 patients was enrolled, made up of more than 40 with ophthalmopathy and fewer than 60 with stable hyperthyroidism. An independent validation cohort was composed of around 19 hyperthyroidism patients and around 16 patients who later progressed from hyperthyroidism to ophthalmopathy. In several hyperthyroidism patients, the T-cell repertoires found in thyroid tissue were compared with those found in blood. Once sampling was done, hyperthyroidism patients were given methimazole at a starting dose of 30 mg daily, while ophthalmopathy patients were given high-dose intravenous methylprednisolone. What the study reported, not specific to this receptor: Sample size was not statistically predetermined, and group allocation was not concealed from the investigators. In validation, the model predicted ophthalmopathy progression with less than 71% sensitivity and approximately 75% specificity; 12 predicted patients were CT-confirmed with GO in a median of approximately 6.5 months. The 13-signature model separated ophthalmopathy from stable hyperthyroidism with roughly 88% sensitivity and less than 83% specificity in cross-validation, and 80%/75% in the test set. Most expanded thyroid clonotypes with frequency above 0.001 were also detected in blood, suggesting blood repertoires may reflect the thyroid immune response.

The hyperthyroidism patients were 18 to 65 years old and newly diagnosed, with a disease duration of less than 2 months. Anyone with other autoimmune diseases, uncontrolled infections, pregnancy or lactation was excluded from the study. Clinical symptoms, serum thyroxine, TRAb, thyroid ultrasound and orbital computed tomography were used for diagnosis. Total RNA was extracted using Trizol reagent, and RNA quality was checked on an Agilent 2100 Bioanalyzer. This clonotype was seen ten or more times. Its antigen target is currently unknown. Per-base qualities were not stored, and no clone one base away is much larger. For repertoire sequencing, TCR beta CDR3 regions were amplified from RNA transcripts. A first-round RT-PCR used HTBI primers with the Qiagen OneStep RT-PCR kit, followed by a second-round multiplex PCR, size selection and purification. Libraries were sequenced paired-end with 100 bp reads on an Illumina HiSeq2000. The published analysis was carried out like this. Reads were processed with SOAPnuke, discarding reads with adapters, uncalled bases, mean Phred below 15, or no exact constant-primer or identifier match. High-quality paired reads were merged with COPE v1.2.5. Clonotypes were defined as unique nucleotide sequences and were aligned to IMGT TRB V, D and J references using MiTCR v1.1. Only V-J combinations with frequency above 0.0001 were analysed, covering 99% to 99.2% of repertoires. For each V-J combination, a TCR clonal expansion and chaos score was defined as F50 clonal expansion divided by the chaos observed in the TCRdist matrix. Features were reduced by Welch's t-statistics and random forest to over ten V-J combinations, which fed a naive Bayes classifier. The Morisita-Horn index was used to measure how similar the thyroid and blood repertoires were. The public sequencing data were trimmed at Q25 with fastp and processed into clonotypes with MiXCR by TCRdb, which kept only in-frame beta chains. Each CDR3 protein gets just one entry, which takes the most common genes and DNA from the rows behind it. These V and J calls are TCRdb output, not the study's own analysis. The sample table holds 500,000 to 700,000 distinct CDR3 sequences, of which roughly 40% were seen once. About 4% of the sample comes from the top ten.

Cut back by 3 bases and 8 bases, the V and J ends lie 13 bases apart. The CDR3 spans 14 residues, from the cysteine through the phenylalanine. Left in the record is the CDR3 DNA by itself, 42 bases read in frame from the first base. For CDR1 and CDR2, the germline V gene lists SNHLY and FYNNEI. The rearrangement combines TRBV2 with TRBJ1-4; there is no confident call for the D gene. The sequence came from an adult man with Graves' hyperthyroidism. Material for sequencing was peripheral blood or thyroid tissue (not recorded which). The CDR3 sequence is CASSDWVSLEKLFF. The nucleotides are TGTGCCAGCAGTGACTGGGTCTCCTTGGAAAAACTGTTTTTT.